A selection of T cell receptor beta chains follows, all from one sample in a study of PD-1 blockade in classical Hodgkin lymphoma. Produced via immunoSEQ multiplex PCR; TCRdb's table is partial and in-frame only. This table has 55,000 to 75,000 clones, about 93% appearing once. Here the sequenced sample was peripheral blood mononuclear cells (PBMCs), taken at baseline. Every receptor here comes from a human donor with classical Hodgkin lymphoma. Each CDR3 is given with its conserved first and last residue. The D gene is left open where the match is weak. A clone size is listed for some rows: how often the clone was seen (once, few, many), or a class if it is expanded.

size: once
J: TRBJ2-3
D: NA
V: TRBV5-1
CDR3: CASTWGDTGTDTQYF
DNA: TGCGCCAGCACCTGGGGGGATACGGGCACAGATACGCAGTATTTT

size: NA
J: TRBJ2-7
D: TRBD1
V: TRBV28
CDR3: CASSLLGQGAYEQYF
DNA: TGTGCCAGCAGTTTATTGGGGCAGGGGGCCTACGAGCAGTACTTC

size: NA
J: TRBJ1-1
D: NA
V: TRBV5-1
CDR3: CASSFLRDTEAFF
DNA: TGCGCCAGCAGCTTTCTGCGGGACACTGAAGCTTTCTTT

size: NA
J: TRBJ2-2
D: NA
V: TRBV7-6
CDR3: CASSSNGYTGELFF
DNA: TGTGCCAGCAGCTCGAACGGATACACCGGGGAGCTGTTTTTT

size: NA
J: TRBJ2-1
D: NA
V: TRBV10-1
CDR3: CASKNNEQFF
DNA: TGCGCCAGCAAGAACAATGAGCAGTTCTTC

size: NA
J: TRBJ1-1
D: TRBD1
V: TRBV27
CDR3: CASSSQGGISTEAFF
DNA: TGTGCCAGCAGTTCACAGGGGGGAATAAGCACTGAAGCTTTCTTT

size: NA
J: TRBJ2-2
D: TRBD1
V: TRBV9
CDR3: CASSGQGVGTGELFF
DNA: TGTGCCAGCAGCGGACAGGGGGTGGGCACCGGGGAGCTGTTTTTT

size: NA
J: TRBJ2-3
D: TRBD2
V: TRBV18
CDR3: CASSQGSGRPSTDTQYF
DNA: TGTGCCAGCTCACAGGGCTCCGGGAGGCCTAGCACAGATACGCAGTATTTT

size: once
J: TRBJ2-2
D: NA
V: TRBV28
CDR3: CASSFANTGELFF
DNA: TGTGCCAGCAGTTTTGCCAACACCGGGGAGCTGTTTTTT

size: NA
J: TRBJ2-1
D: TRBD2
V: TRBV10-3
CDR3: CAISEPLISGRINEQFF
DNA: TGTGCCATCAGTGAGCCCCTAATTAGCGGGAGAATTAATGAGCAGTTCTTC

size: large
J: TRBJ1-3
D: NA
V: TRBV5-1
CDR3: CASSPDSQSSGNTIYF
DNA: TGCGCCAGCAGCCCTGACAGCCAGAGCTCTGGAAACACCATATATTTT

size: once
J: TRBJ2-1
D: TRBD2
V: TRBV19
CDR3: CASTRSSGTRAYNEQFF
DNA: TGTGCCAGTACCAGGAGCTCCGGGACTAGGGCCTACAATGAGCAGTTCTTC

size: NA
J: TRBJ1-4
D: TRBD1
V: TRBV29-1
CDR3: CSVAGQGRATNEKLFF
DNA: TGCAGCGTTGCCGGACAGGGCCGTGCAACTAATGAAAAACTGTTTTTT

size: NA
J: TRBJ2-2
D: TRBD2
V: TRBV27
CDR3: CASSLRATSGDTGELFF
DNA: TGTGCCAGCAGTTTAAGGGCCACTAGCGGAGACACCGGGGAGCTGTTTTTT

size: few
J: TRBJ1-3
D: NA
V: TRBV18
CDR3: CASSPNGGNTIYF
DNA: TGTGCCAGCTCACCAAACGGTGGAAACACCATATATTTT

size: once
J: TRBJ1-1
D: TRBD1
V: TRBV7-6
CDR3: CASSLGGTGRAEAFF
DNA: TGTGCCAGCAGCTTAGGAGGGACAGGGAGGGCTGAAGCTTTCTTT

size: NA
J: TRBJ1-4
D: TRBD1
V: TRBV7-2
CDR3: CASSQTGTAVVEKLFF
DNA: TGTGCCAGCAGCCAAACCGGGACAGCCGTGGTCGAAAAACTGTTTTTT

size: NA
J: TRBJ1-1
D: NA
V: TRBV27
CDR3: CASSLSTAGNTEAFF
DNA: TGTGCCAGCAGTTTATCGACGGCGGGGAACACTGAAGCTTTCTTT

size: few
J: TRBJ2-7
D: NA
V: TRBV13
CDR3: CASSFSQAYEQYF
DNA: TGTGCCAGCAGCTTCTCACAGGCCTACGAGCAGTACTTC

size: NA
J: TRBJ1-3
D: NA
V: TRBV9
CDR3: CASSVEGPSGVNTIYF
DNA: TGTGCCAGCAGCGTAGAAGGGCCCTCGGGGGTAAACACCATATATTTT

size: NA
J: TRBJ2-7
D: TRBD1
V: TRBV9
CDR3: CASSTRPSGQGFHEQYF
DNA: TGTGCCAGCAGCACCAGACCTTCGGGACAGGGGTTCCACGAGCAGTACTTC

size: NA
J: TRBJ1-2
D: NA
V: TRBV7-3
CDR3: CASSLLGSAYGYTF
DNA: TGTGCCAGCAGCTTACTCGGTTCGGCCTATGGCTACACCTTC

size: once
J: TRBJ2-3
D: NA
V: TRBV28
CDR3: CASSFAGSTGASTDTQYF
DNA: TGTGCCAGCAGTTTCGCGGGGAGTACGGGAGCTAGCACAGATACGCAGTATTTT

size: once
J: TRBJ1-2
D: NA
V: TRBV15
CDR3: CATSPLSHGQGYTF
DNA: TGTGCCACCAGCCCTCTATCTCATGGTCAGGGCTACACCTTC

size: NA
J: TRBJ2-6
D: NA
V: TRBV6-5
CDR3: CASSFFGANVLTF
DNA: TGTGCCAGCAGTTTCTTTGGGGCCAACGTCCTGACTTTC

size: NA
J: TRBJ1-1
D: NA
V: TRBV19
CDR3: CASSIDYAGAGPEAFF
DNA: TGTGCCAGTAGTATAGATTACGCAGGGGCAGGCCCTGAAGCTTTCTTT

size: NA
J: TRBJ1-2
D: TRBD1
V: TRBV18
CDR3: CASSPDREYGYTF
DNA: TGTGCCAGCTCACCCGACAGGGAATATGGCTACACCTTC

size: NA
J: TRBJ1-2
D: NA
V: TRBV28
CDR3: CASSLIGGLESGYTF
DNA: TGTGCCAGCAGTTTGATAGGGGGACTTGAGTCTGGCTACACCTTC

size: NA
J: TRBJ2-7
D: NA
V: TRBV5-1
CDR3: CASSLEFRVGPPYEQYF
DNA: TGCGCCAGCAGCTTGGAGTTTCGGGTAGGGCCCCCCTACGAGCAGTACTTC

size: NA
J: TRBJ2-5
D: TRBD2
V: TRBV28
CDR3: CASSSGLARETQYF
DNA: TGTGCCAGCAGTTCGGGACTAGCGCGGGAGACCCAGTACTTC

size: NA
J: TRBJ2-7
D: TRBD2
V: TRBV9
CDR3: CASSVAGGTSYEQYF
DNA: TGTGCCAGCAGCGTAGCGGGAGGCACCTCCTACGAGCAGTACTTC

size: NA
J: TRBJ2-6
D: TRBD2
V: TRBV28
CDR3: CATGGSGANVLTF
DNA: TGTGCCACGGGGGGCTCTGGGGCCAACGTCCTGACTTTC

size: NA
J: TRBJ2-7
D: TRBD2
V: TRBV7-2
CDR3: CASSLGTSGSEQYF
DNA: TGTGCCAGCAGCTTAGGGACTAGCGGGAGCGAGCAGTACTTC

size: once
J: TRBJ1-2
D: NA
V: TRBV6-5
CDR3: CASSPRWTDGYTF
DNA: TGTGCCAGCAGTCCTAGATGGACAGATGGCTACACCTTC

size: NA
J: TRBJ2-2
D: TRBD2
V: TRBV7-2
CDR3: CASSPPGLVSGELFF
DNA: TGTGCCAGCAGCCCGCCGGGACTAGTTTCCGGGGAGCTGTTTTTT

size: NA
J: TRBJ1-3
D: TRBD1
V: TRBV9
CDR3: CASEGQGNSGNTIYF
DNA: TGTGCCAGCGAGGGACAGGGCAACTCTGGAAACACCATATATTTT

size: NA
J: TRBJ2-4
D: TRBD1
V: TRBV2
CDR3: CASREQGDIQYF
DNA: TGTGCCAGCAGGGAACAGGGGGACATTCAGTACTTC

size: NA
J: TRBJ2-1
D: NA
V: TRBV9
CDR3: CASSVATPRQVMNEQFF
DNA: TGTGCCAGCAGCGTAGCTACCCCTAGACAGGTAATGAATGAGCAGTTCTTC

size: once
J: TRBJ2-7
D: TRBD2
V: TRBV30
CDR3: CAWRVGTSGNYEQYF
DNA: TGTGCCTGGAGGGTTGGGACTAGTGGCAACTACGAGCAGTACTTC

size: NA
J: TRBJ2-1
D: NA
V: TRBV27
CDR3: CASSYAGNEQFF
DNA: TGTGCCAGCAGTTATGCCGGCAATGAGCAGTTCTTC

size: NA
J: TRBJ2-3
D: NA
V: TRBV7-9
CDR3: CASSFDSTDTQYF
DNA: TGTGCCAGCAGCTTCGACAGCACAGATACGCAGTATTTT

size: NA
J: TRBJ2-7
D: TRBD2
V: TRBV11-2
CDR3: CASSLGWRGISYEQYF
DNA: TGTGCCAGCAGCTTAGGGTGGCGGGGGATATCCTACGAGCAGTACTTC

size: NA
J: TRBJ2-3
D: TRBD2
V: TRBV5-4
CDR3: CASSLGLAGVGDTQYF
DNA: TGTGCCAGCAGCTTAGGACTAGCGGGAGTGGGAGATACGCAGTATTTT

size: NA
J: TRBJ1-4
D: TRBD1
V: TRBV18
CDR3: CASSPGGAGEKLFF
DNA: TGTGCCAGCTCGCCAGGGGGCGCGGGCGAAAAACTGTTTTTT

size: NA
J: TRBJ1-6
D: TRBD1
V: TRBV30
CDR3: CAWRDRENSPLHF
DNA: TGTGCCTGGCGGGACAGGGAGAATTCACCCCTCCACTTT

size: NA
J: TRBJ2-1
D: NA
V: TRBV2
CDR3: CASREAMSSYNEQFF
DNA: TGTGCCAGCAGGGAAGCTATGTCCTCCTACAATGAGCAGTTCTTC

size: once
J: TRBJ2-7
D: NA
V: TRBV5-6
CDR3: CASSWTRASYEQYF
DNA: TGTGCCAGCAGCTGGACACGAGCCTCCTACGAGCAGTACTTC

size: NA
J: TRBJ2-2
D: NA
V: TRBV5-1
CDR3: CASSLSETGELFF
DNA: TGCGCCAGCAGCTTGAGCGAAACCGGGGAGCTGTTTTTT

size: NA
J: TRBJ2-7
D: TRBD1
V: TRBV5-1
CDR3: CASSWTGLEEQYF
DNA: TGCGCCAGCAGCTGGACAGGGTTAGAGGAGCAGTACTTC

size: NA
J: TRBJ2-2
D: NA
V: TRBV4-2
CDR3: CASSQDGRGSTGELFF
DNA: TGTGCCAGCAGCCAAGATGGCAGGGGAAGCACCGGGGAGCTGTTTTTT

size: NA
J: TRBJ2-1
D: TRBD2
V: TRBV11-2
CDR3: CASSFRGTSGRSYEQFF
DNA: TGTGCCAGCAGCTTCCGAGGAACTAGCGGGAGAAGCTATGAGCAGTTCTTC

size: NA
J: TRBJ1-1
D: TRBD1
V: TRBV19
CDR3: CASRGQGLIFTEAFF
DNA: TGTGCCAGTAGGGGACAGGGCCTAATATTCACTGAAGCTTTCTTT

size: NA
J: TRBJ2-2
D: NA
V: TRBV7-9
CDR3: CASSLARPGELFF
DNA: TGTGCCAGCAGCTTAGCGCGACCCGGGGAGCTGTTTTTT

size: NA
J: TRBJ1-2
D: TRBD1
V: TRBV18
CDR3: CASSSSSDRGYGYTF
DNA: TGTGCCAGCTCATCGTCTTCAGACAGGGGCTATGGCTACACCTTC

size: NA
J: TRBJ2-6
D: NA
V: TRBV27
CDR3: CASSAAGSLSGANVLTF
DNA: TGTGCCAGCAGCGCCGCGGGTAGCCTCTCTGGGGCCAACGTCCTGACTTTC

size: NA
J: TRBJ2-3
D: NA
V: TRBV28
CDR3: CASSAGGSADTQYF
DNA: TGTGCCAGCAGTGCAGGGGGGAGCGCAGATACGCAGTATTTT

size: once
J: TRBJ2-7
D: TRBD1
V: TRBV19
CDR3: CASSRRQGSYEQYF
DNA: TGTGCCAGTAGTCGACGACAGGGTTCCTACGAGCAGTACTTC

size: once
J: TRBJ2-2
D: NA
V: TRBV7-7
CDR3: CASSLLGLHTGELFF
DNA: TGTGCCAGCAGCTTATTGGGACTTCACACCGGGGAGCTGTTTTTT

size: NA
J: TRBJ2-1
D: TRBD2
V: TRBV4-3
CDR3: CASGGAGGLSSYNEQFF
DNA: TGCGCCAGCGGTGGGGCGGGAGGCTTGAGCTCCTACAATGAGCAGTTCTTC

size: NA
J: TRBJ2-1
D: NA
V: TRBV5-8
CDR3: CASSFYDPSSYNEQFF
DNA: TGTGCCAGCAGCTTCTACGACCCGAGCTCCTACAATGAGCAGTTCTTC